This T cell receptor beta chain was recovered during a study of cytomegalovirus exposure and HLA in healthy donors. Both 60 Vbeta primers and 13 Jbeta primers went into the PCR. Sequenced by immunoSEQ multiplex PCR; TCRdb stores in-frame clones only, minus some. The sample lists some 85,000 clones; approximately 84% were seen once. V was shortened by 3 bases and J by 4 bases, with 6 bases between the two germline ends. This CDR3 comprises 13 residues. Germline V gene sequence: CDR1 KGHSH, CDR2 LQKENI. Input material: PBMCs. The clonotype comes from a woman aged 45-65 years in good health and CMV-seronegative. V usage is TRBV18 and J usage is TRBJ1-4; no clear D. CDR3 nucleotides: TGTGCCAGCTCACCTTCCCATAATGAAAAACTGTTTTTT. This sequence encodes CASSPSHNEKLFF.